This is a list of T cell receptor beta chains from one sample in a study of CD8 T cells in Susac syndrome. Using its own MiXCR run on the immunoSEQ multiplex PCR reads, TCRdb lists one record per CDR3 protein. Of approximately 150,000 distinct CDR3 sequences in the sample, around 94% were seen once. Sample: CD4+ T cells from PBMCs. Every receptor here comes from a human donor in good health. Each CDR3 is given without its conserved first and last residue.

cdr3_length | j_call | v_call | cdr3_aa
12 | TRBJ2-5 | TRBV7-9 | ASRGTAGAETQY
11 | TRBJ2-1 | TRBV20-1 | SAREGEVREQF
11 | TRBJ1-3 | TRBV27 | ASSFSSGNTIY
10 | TRBJ2-1 | TRBV19 | ASAGYVNEQF
12 | TRBJ2-5 | TRBV5-4 | ASSLGTSKETQY
10 | TRBJ2-1 | TRBV2 | ASSSLSGQQF
12 | TRBJ2-2 | TRBV6-2/TRBV6-3 | ASSYLTLTGELF
13 | TRBJ2-2 | TRBV5-1 | ASTLRVTNTGELF
10 | TRBJ1-4 | TRBV30 | AWDLDDRKLF
11 | TRBJ1-5 | TRBV30 | AWSVDFNQPQH
11 | TRBJ2-2 | TRBV2 | ASSVSGDGELF
13 | TRBJ2-2 | TRBV2 | ASRILAGVTGELF
13 | TRBJ1-4 | TRBV7-9 | ASSLAVRANEKLF
14 | TRBJ2-3 | TRBV5-4 | ASSLSTGVSADTQY
12 | TRBJ1-5 | TRBV19 | ASSMKGGWQPQH
12 | TRBJ2-1 | TRBV6-6 | ASRREDPYNEQF
19 | TRBJ2-5 | TRBV4-1 | ASSHPFPRTTSGEAQETQY
8 | TRBJ2-5 | TRBV20-1 | SASEETQY
13 | TRBJ2-7 | TRBV3-1 | ASSQTGRRFYEQY
12 | TRBJ1-2 | TRBV9 | ASSVAGRAHGYT
13 | TRBJ2-7 | TRBV25-1 | ASSAFGVMGYEQY
11 | TRBJ2-3 | TRBV5-4 | ASSFGTTDTQY
12 | TRBJ2-1 | TRBV29-1 | SVELAGFYNEQF
11 | TRBJ2-2 | TRBV29-1 | SVTSGTYGELF
12 | TRBJ2-1 | TRBV29-1 | SGTSGSGYNEQF
11 | TRBJ2-1 | TRBV7-2 | ASRFLLASEQF
11 | TRBJ2-2 | TRBV10-3 | AISVVGSGELF
15 | TRBJ2-4 | TRBV20-1 | SAPGLAGGGAKNIQY
14 | TRBJ2-1 | TRBV3-1 | ASSQDDRVGLAGVF
10 | TRBJ1-2 | TRBV20-1 | SAQDGGYGYT